This T cell receptor beta chain emerged from a study of Tregs in tolerant kidney transplant recipients. Whole-study findings and limits: The small number of patients limits these findings pending further validation. Expanding Tregs on activated donor B cells appeared to best identify donor-specific TCRbeta clones.

Trimming left V 0 bases short and J 9 bases short, with 5 bases between. Germline loops: CDR1 MGHRA, CDR2 YSYEKL. The CDR3 has 11 amino acids. The protocol was immunoSEQ multiplex PCR, while the TCRdb copy is restricted to in-frame clones and leaves out a portion. The sample lists about 240,000 clones, roughly four fifths occurring once. This clone appeared once. Its antigen is not identified. This receptor was identified in a human donor in good health. This chain uses TRBV4-1 with TRBJ2-5; D ambiguous. Sequencing was carried out using CD4+ T cells from blood. The CDR3 DNA follows: TGCGCCAGCAGCCAAGATGGGCCCCAGTACTTC. Its protein product is CASSQDGPQYF.